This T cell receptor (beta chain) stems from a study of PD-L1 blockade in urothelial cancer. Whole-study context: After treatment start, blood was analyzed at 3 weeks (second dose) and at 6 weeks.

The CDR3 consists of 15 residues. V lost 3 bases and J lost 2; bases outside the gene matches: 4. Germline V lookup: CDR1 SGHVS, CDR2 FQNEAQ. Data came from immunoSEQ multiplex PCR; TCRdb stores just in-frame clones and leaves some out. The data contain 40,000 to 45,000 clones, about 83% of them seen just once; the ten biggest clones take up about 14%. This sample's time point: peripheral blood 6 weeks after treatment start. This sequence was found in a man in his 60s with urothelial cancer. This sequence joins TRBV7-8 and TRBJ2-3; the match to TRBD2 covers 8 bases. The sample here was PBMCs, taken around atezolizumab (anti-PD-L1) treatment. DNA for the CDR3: TGTGCCAGCAGCTTCGCGGGGGGCCCCACAGATACGCAGTATTTT. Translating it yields CASSFAGGPTDTQYF. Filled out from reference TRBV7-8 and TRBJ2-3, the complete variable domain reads GAGVSQSPRYKVAKRGQDVALRCDPISGHVSLFWYQQALGQGPEFLTYFQNEAQLDKSGLPSDRFFAERPEGSVSTLKIQRTQQEDSAVYLCASSFAGGPTDTQYFGPGTRLTVL.